The 25 T cell receptor beta chains reported below all come from one sample, sequenced in a study of blood T cell repertoires in COVID-19. The assay was immunoSEQ multiplex PCR, and TCRdb's table has in-frame clones only and misses some. The sample has approximately 92,000 clones, 75% to 85% seen once. Input material: peripheral blood. The receptors shown here come from a man between 60 and 70 years old with acute or convalescent COVID-19.

The rearrangement joins TRBV2 to TRBJ1-5; D unclear. The germline V and J ends were trimmed by 9 bases and 5 bases, with 17 bases remaining between them. The CDR3 spans 14 residues. CDR1 is SNHLY, CDR2 FYNNEI, per germline. The CDR3 DNA reads as TGTGCCAGTACCGGACGGCCCGGGGATCAGCCCCAGCATTTT. It yields the protein CASTGRPGDQPQHF. Using reference TRBV2 and TRBJ1-5 for the parts outside the CDR3, the full variable domain is EPEVTQTPSHQVTQMGQEVILRCVPISNHLYFYWYRQILGQKVEFLVSFYNNEISEKSEIFDDQFSVERPDGSNFTLKIRSTKLEDSAMYFCASTGRPGDQPQHFGDGTRLSIL.

The chain links TRBV12-5 to TRBJ2-1; tentative D call: TRBD2 (6 bases). The CDR3 contains 19 residues. Germline V gene sequence: CDR1 LGHNT, CDR2 FRNRAP. Trimming removed 0 bases from V and 0 bases from J, with 18 bases in between. Written as DNA, the CDR3 is TGTGCTAGTGGTTTGGTAAGGGGATTAGCGGCTACCTCCTACAATGAGCAGTTCTTC. Translating it yields CASGLVRGLAATSYNEQFF. The full variable domain, rest sourced from reference TRBV12-5 and TRBJ2-1, is DARVTQTPRHKVTEMGQEVTMRCQPILGHNTVFWYRQTMMQGLELLAYFRNRAPLDDSGMPKDRFSAEMPDATLATLKIQPSEPRDSAVYFCASGLVRGLAATSYNEQFFGPGTRLTVL.

The chain is built from TRBV6-8 and TRBJ2-7, with 7 bases lining up with TRBD1. The ends lost 7 bases at V and 1 base at J; junction bases unmatched: 4. This CDR3 spans 13 amino acids. Germline V gene sequence: CDR1 MNHGY, CDR2 SAAAGT. CDR3 sequence (DNA): TGTGCCAGCAAAACAGGGGTTTCCTACGAGCAGTACTTC. It encodes CASKTGVSYEQYF.

CDR3 coding DNA: TGTGCCAGCAGCCATCACTGGGGCAGACTCATGAACACTGAAGCTTTCTTT. It yields the protein CASSHHWGRLMNTEAFF. The rearrangement links TRBV3-1 (or the pseudogene TRBV3-2) to TRBJ1-1; D might be TRBD1 (5 bases). Germline CDR1 reads LGHDT; CDR2 reads YNNKEL (reference sequence). The germline V and J ends were trimmed by 3 bases and 0 bases, with 17 bases remaining between them. The CDR3 is 17 residues long.

The chain couples TRBV12-3 or TRBV12-4 to TRBJ1-1; D is perhaps TRBD1 (5 bases). The germline V and J ends were trimmed by 1 base and 7 bases, with 10 bases remaining between them. The length of the CDR3 is 13 residues. CDR3: CASSLGVGGEAFF. In DNA form, the CDR3 reads TGTGCCAGCAGTTTAGGAGTGGGGGGTGAAGCTTTCTTT.

The chain recombines TRBV11-2 with TRBJ2-1; D is undetermined. The CDR3 totals 12 residues. Per germline, CDR1 SGHAT and CDR2 FQNNGV. V was trimmed by 5 bases and J by 6 bases, leaving 8 bases between them. The CDR3: CASSPSGNEQFF. For the CDR3, the DNA is TGTGCCAGCAGCCCCTCCGGCAATGAGCAGTTCTTC.

J is TRBJ1-2 and V is TRBV12-3 or TRBV12-4, with 7 positions matching TRBD1. Trimming cost V 5 bases and J 6 bases; bases outside gene matches: 6. This CDR3 is 13 amino acids long. CDR3 amino acids: CASSGWTGDGYTF. In nucleotides, the CDR3 is TGTGCCAGCAGTGGGTGGACAGGTGATGGCTACACCTTC.

This clone was observed once. The chain combines TRBV29-1 with TRBJ1-3, with D maybe TRBD1 (5 bases). Trimming stripped 4 bases from V and 2 bases from J, with 9 bases between. CDR1 and CDR2 (germline): SQVTM, ANQGSEA. The CDR3 covers 13 residues. In nucleotides, the CDR3 is TGCAGCGTTGGCGCAGGGCCTGGAAACACCATATATTTT. Its protein product is CSVGAGPGNTIYF.

The rearrangement uses TRBV5-1 and TRBJ2-1; TRBD2 matches 11 bases. In germline, CDR1 is SGHRS, CDR2 YFSETQ. The CDR3 covers 22 residues. With 2 bases clipped from V and 6 bases from J, the junction kept 25 bases outside the gene matches. In DNA, the CDR3 is TGCGCCAGCAGCTTCCCTACCCGTCAGGGCCCCCTGACTAGCGGGACAATCAATGAGCAGTTCTTC. It is translated as CASSFPTRQGPLTSGTINEQFF.

The chain links TRBV10-3 to TRBJ1-1, with D uncertain. The CDR3 has 11 residues. Per the germline V gene, CDR1 is ENHRY and CDR2 is SYGVKD. The V end was cut by 2 bases, the J end by 7 bases, with 5 bases between. The CDR3 sequence is CAISEADEAFF. DNA of the CDR3: TGTGCCATCAGTGAGGCAGATGAAGCTTTCTTT.

This chain connects TRBV18 to TRBJ2-3; D might be TRBD2 (5 bases). CDR1 is KGHSH and CDR2 is LQKENI in the germline V gene. V was pared by 2 bases and J by 11 bases, with 17 bases between. CDR3 length equals 14 residues. In nucleotides, the CDR3 is TGTGCCAGCTCACCAGAAAGACGGGGTGCTGAGCAGTATTTT. Translation: CASSPERRGAEQYF.

This clone has just one count. The chain employs TRBV10-3 and TRBJ2-3, with 7 bases matching TRBD2. Germline V CDR1 and CDR2: ENHRY, SYGVKD. The V and J ends lost 2 bases and 3 bases, in that order; junction bases with no gene match: 11. The CDR3 totals 17 residues. The CDR3 DNA follows: TGTGCCATCAGTGAGCGTTTAAGCGGGGTAGGGACAGATACGCAGTATTTT. As protein: CAISERLSGVGTDTQYF.

The genes are TRBV6-5 and TRBJ1-5; weak D call: TRBD1 (5 bases). CDR3 length equals 15 residues. From germline, CDR1 is MNHEY and CDR2 SVGAGI. V was cut by 4 bases and J by 7 bases, with 17 bases left in between. The CDR3 nucleotides read TGTGCCAGCAGTTCGCAGGGAAGGCAAAGGCAGCCCCAGCATTTT. As protein: CASSSQGRQRQPQHF.

This sequence joins TRBV11-3 and TRBJ2-2, with TRBD2 matching 10 bases. This CDR3 is 17 amino acids long. Germline CDR1 reads SGHNT; CDR2 reads YENEEA. Germline trimming cut 5 bases from V and 5 bases from J; bases unmatched to any gene: 11. The CDR3 bases are TGTGCCAGCAGCCTCCGAGGGGTAGCGGGGGGAACCGGGGAGCTGTTTTTT. This codes for CASSLRGVAGGTGELFF.

The chain recombines TRBV29-1 with TRBJ1-2, with a weak D call TRBD1 (6 bases). The V end was cut by 6 bases, the J end by 1 base, with 15 bases between. Per germline, CDR1 SQVTM and CDR2 ANQGSEA. The CDR3 is made up of 14 amino acids. CDR3: CSVVTGSLNYGYTF. CDR3 DNA sequence: TGCAGCGTGGTGACAGGATCGCTTAACTATGGCTACACCTTC.

This chain joins TRBV2 and TRBJ1-6, with D unclear. V shed 3 bases and J shed 19 bases, with 16 bases lying between them. The V gene's germline CDR1 is SNHLY and CDR2 FYNNEI. The CDR3 contains 12 residues. The CDR3 bases are TGTGCCAGCAGTGAGGGGAGCCTGCGCCAACACTTT. This sequence encodes CASSEGSLRQHF.

V and J are TRBV7-8 and TRBJ2-5, with D perhaps matching TRBD1 (5 bases). The CDR3 sequence is 16 residues long. The V gene's germline CDR1 is SGHVS and CDR2 FQNEAQ. Trimming took 2 bases from V and 2 from J, leaving 15 bases between them. The CDR3 DNA reads as TGTGCCAGCAGCTTATCTTTCCAGGGTTGGCAAGAGACCCAGTACTTC. This translates into CASSLSFQGWQETQYF.

The J gene is TRBJ1-5, the V gene TRBV18; D not certain. Trimming stripped 1 base from V and 0 bases from J, with 16 bases between. The germline V gene has CDR1 KGHSH and CDR2 LQKENI. The CDR3 is 18 amino acids. The CDR3 nucleotides read TGTGCCAGCTCACCACGTATGGTACGTGACTATAGCAATCAGCCCCAGCATTTT. Residues: CASSPRMVRDYSNQPQHF.

The chain employs TRBV30 and TRBJ1-1; 8 bases agree with TRBD1. The CDR3 totals 16 residues. Per germline, CDR1 GTSNPN and CDR2 SVGIG (reference sequence). J was trimmed by 2 bases and V by 4 bases; bases with no gene match: 12. CDR3 in amino acids: CAWMKGQGPKNTEAFF. CDR3 in DNA: TGTGCCTGGATGAAAGGACAGGGCCCCAAAAACACTGAAGCTTTCTTT.

This clone was counted a few times. The chain is built from TRBV4-2 and TRBJ2-3, with TRBD1 as a possible D gene (6 bases). CDR1 and CDR2 from the germline V gene are LGHNA and YNFKEQ. The ends were cut back, 0 bases at V and 5 bases at J, with 12 bases in the middle. This CDR3 is built from 15 residues. CDR3 protein: CASSQDPGAGDTQYF. CDR3 sequence (DNA): TGTGCCAGCAGCCAAGATCCAGGGGCTGGAGATACGCAGTATTTT.

The genes are TRBV7-9 and TRBJ2-3; 9 bases align to TRBD1. V shed 5 bases, J shed 2 bases, and the junction held 5 bases outside the gene matches. CDR3 length: 15 residues. Germline assignment: CDR1 SEHNR and CDR2 FQNEAQ (reference sequence). This chain's CDR3 is CASSLGQGFTDTQYF. The CDR3 region has the DNA TGTGCCAGCAGCCTGGGACAGGGTTTCACAGATACGCAGTATTTT.

The chain has TRBV24-1 and TRBJ2-7; 10 bases map to TRBD1. The CDR3 extends over 14 amino acids. Trimming removed 4 bases from V and 4 bases from J; junction bases left unmatched: 3. Per the germline V gene, CDR1 is KGHDR and CDR2 is SFDVKD. CDR3 DNA: TGTGCCACCAGTGAGGGACAGGGGAAGTACGAGCAGTACTTC. It specifies CATSEGQGKYEQYF.

This sequence joins TRBV24-1 and TRBJ2-2, with 8 bases matching TRBD1. Germline CDR1 KGHDR, CDR2 SFDVKD. The CDR3 has 16 residues. J was trimmed by 1 base and V by 4 bases; bases with no gene match: 4. The CDR3 spells CATSDSGTGNTGELFF. CDR3 DNA sequence: TGTGCCACCAGTGACTCCGGGACAGGGAACACCGGGGAGCTGTTTTTT.

The chain recombines TRBV4-3 with TRBJ2-3; tentatively, D is TRBD2 (6 bases). Deletions cut 0 bases from V and 5 bases from J, with 9 bases between. Germline V gives CDR1 LGHNA, CDR2 YSLEER. The CDR3 is made up of 14 amino acids. The CDR3 region is CASSQDWGEDTQYF. The CDR3 coding sequence is TGCGCCAGCAGCCAAGATTGGGGGGAAGATACGCAGTATTTT.

The CDR3 region has the DNA TGTGCCAGCAGCTCTACCTCTGGAAACACCATATATTTT. Translated: CASSSTSGNTIYF. The chain joins TRBV11-3 to TRBJ1-3, with D uncertain. The CDR3 extends over 13 amino acids. Germline V lookup: CDR1 SGHNT, CDR2 YENEEA. Trimming shortened V by 4 bases and J by 0 bases, and 4 bases separated the two germline ends. The full variable domain, with the rest looked up from reference TRBV11-3 and TRBJ1-3, is EAGVVQSPRYKIIEKKQPVAFWCNPISGHNTLYWYLQNLGQGPELLIRYENEEAVDDSQLPKDRFSAERLKGVDSTLKIQPAELGDSAVYLCASSSTSGNTIYFGEGSWLTVV.